The 26 T cell receptor beta chains below come from one sample, sequenced in a study of T cell clonality in common variable immunodeficiency. Here immunoSEQ multiplex PCR was the method, and the copy in TCRdb shows in-frame clones only, minus some. The sample was found to contain roughly 48,000 clones, and every one recurs. The sequencing input was peripheral blood mononuclear cells. The origin of the receptors is a person aged 18 to 75 in good health.

This clone has ten or more counts. The sequenced fragment ends 3 residues before the CDR3 boundary, so the rest is inferred from the germline J gene. V is TRBV5-1 and J is TRBJ2-7; 9 bases are shared with TRBD1. V shed 4 bases, J shed 6 bases, and the junction held 8 bases outside the gene matches. The CDR3 loop spans 14 amino acids. CDR1 SGHRS and CDR2 YFSETQ come from the germline V gene. The DNA read from the CDR3 is TGCGCCAGCAGCCCCGGGACAGGGAAAGCCGAG. This gives the protein CASSPGTGKAE. The CDR3 reads in full as CASSPGTGKAEQYF.

This clone was observed many times. The CDR3 extends 3 residues past the end of the read, so its final part is completed from the germline J gene. The rearrangement links TRBV5-1 to TRBJ2-5, with D perhaps TRBD1 (6 bases). The length of the CDR3 is 13 residues. The germline V gene encodes CDR1 SGHRS and CDR2 YFSETQ. The V and J ends lost 4 bases and 2 bases respectively, with 9 bases between them. The CDR3 sequence is CASSPGTQETQYF. The sequenced CDR3 bases are TGCGCCAGCAGCCCCGGGACACAAGAGACC.

In this sample, this clone turned up many times. The CDR3 end lies 3 residues beyond the end of the read and is filled in from the germline J gene. The J gene is TRBJ1-1, the V gene TRBV6-2 or TRBV6-3; 7 nucleotides line up with TRBD1. The CDR3 sequence is 14 residues long. The germline CDR1 and CDR2 sequences are MNHEY and SVGEGT. The trim removed 6 bases at V and 3 bases at J, leaving 7 bases unmatched. The CDR3 is CASRTGQVYTEAFF. The DNA read from the CDR3 is TGTGCCAGCAGAACAGGACAGGTTTACACTGAA.

This clone was counted at least ten times. The read terminates 3 residues ahead of where the CDR3 ends, so the germline J gene completes it. The chain joins TRBV18 to TRBJ1-1; 7 bases fit TRBD1. With 6 bases clipped from V and 3 bases from J, the junction kept 4 bases outside the gene matches. From germline, CDR1 is KGHSH and CDR2 LQKENI. There are 13 residues in the CDR3. The CDR3 region is CASSPTGDTEAFF. The covered CDR3 bases are TGTGCCAGCTCCCCCACAGGGGACACTGAA.

This clone occurred many times. The CDR3 is cut off 3 residues early in the read; its end comes from the germline J gene. This chain connects TRBV23-1 to TRBJ1-5; a possible D gene is TRBD1 (6 bases). TRBV23-1 is sorted into the ORF group, with uncertain function. The CDR3 totals 16 residues. V dropped 4 bases and J dropped 2 bases, with 15 bases sitting between them. The sequenced part of the CDR3 DNA is TGCGCCAGCAGTCGGCCCCGGGAGGGGGGCAATCAGCCC. Encoded protein: CASSRPREGGNQP. In full, the CDR3 is CASSRPREGGNQPQHF.

A word on this clone: The read is 3 residues too short to cover the CDR3 end, so that end is filled in from the germline J gene. The rearrangement uses TRBV2 and TRBJ1-5; maybe TRBD1 (5 bases). This CDR3 has 15 residues. Germline V gene sequence: CDR1 SNHLY, CDR2 FYNNEI. V lost 3 bases to trimming and J lost 8 bases, with 17 bases between them. CDR3 DNA, as far as it was read: TGTGCCAGCAGTGAGCAGGACATTGGGTTAGAGCCC. Protein sequence: CASSEQDIGLEP. The whole CDR3 region reads CASSEQDIGLEPQHF.

This clone came up many times. The read halts 3 residues ahead of the CDR3 end, with the missing end drawn from the germline J gene. The V call is TRBV5-1, the J call TRBJ1-3, with no clear D. The ends were cut back, 4 bases at V and 0 bases at J, with 8 bases in the middle. The germline gives CDR1 SGHRS, CDR2 YFSETQ. The CDR3 spans 14 residues. The CDR3 spells CASSVGVSGNTIYF. CDR3 DNA, as far as it was read: TGCGCCAGCAGCGTCGGGGTCTCTGGAAACACC.

This clone was seen at least ten times. The read halts 3 residues ahead of the CDR3 end, with the missing end drawn from the germline J gene. The J gene is TRBJ1-4, the V gene TRBV29-1; weak D call: TRBD1 (5 bases). V dropped 5 bases and J dropped 2 bases, with 15 bases sitting between them. The germline V gene encodes CDR1 SQVTM and CDR2 ANQGSEA. There are 15 residues in the CDR3. This chain's CDR3 is CSVCLSGMTNEKLFF. The sequenced part of the CDR3 DNA is TGCAGCGTTTGCCTCTCAGGGATGACTAATGAAAAA.

With regard to this clone: The read finishes 3 residues shy of the CDR3 end, and the germline J gene is used to complete it. Other DNA sequences in this sample translate to the same CDR3. This sequence joins TRBV7-9 and TRBJ1-3; D not resolved. This CDR3 has 12 amino acids. The ends were cut back, 8 bases at V and 4 bases at J, with 9 bases in the middle. Per the germline V gene, CDR1 is SEHNR and CDR2 is FQNEAQ (reference sequence). The CDR3 reads CASSPGGNTIYF. The CDR3 DNA, read in part, is TGTGCCAGCTCCCCGGGGGGAAACACC.

This clone turned up a few times. The read ends 3 residues shy of where the CDR3 ends; the end is completed using the germline J gene. The chain links TRBV10-2 to TRBJ2-2; D is perhaps TRBD1 (6 bases). This CDR3 spans 16 amino acids. Trimming removed 0 bases at V and 5 bases at J, with 13 bases between. Per germline, CDR1 WSHSY and CDR2 SAAADI. The CDR3 spells CASSESSGTGTGELFF. Partial CDR3 DNA: TGCGCCAGCAGTGAGTCGTCGGGTACAGGGACCGGGGAG.

The table lists this clone with many counts. One end of the junction does not line up with germline, which may come from a read error. The read comes to an end 3 residues before the CDR3 does, leaving the germline J gene to fill in the end. The V gene is TRBV7-7, the J gene TRBJ2-2; a possible D gene is TRBD2 (6 bases). Germline CDR1 is SSHAT and CDR2 is FNYEAQ (reference sequence). The CDR3 consists of 14 residues. The CDR3 bases that were read are TGTGCTAGCAGCGTATCAAGGGGAGGCGGGGAG. It yields the protein CASSVSRGGGE. The full CDR3 reads CASSVSRGGGELFF.

This clone was found a few times. The read terminates 3 residues before the CDR3 end, so the remaining end is supplied by the germline J gene. The chain joins TRBV19 to TRBJ1-1; tentatively, D is TRBD1 (6 bases). The CDR3 is made up of 15 amino acids. CDR1 is LNHDA, CDR2 SQIVND, per germline (reference sequence). V lost 6 bases and J 6 bases, leaving 20 bases between the germline ends. The CDR3 loop reads CASSSTVAGASEAFF. CDR3 DNA, as far as it was read: TGTGCCAGTAGCTCGACTGTTGCGGGGGCATCTGAA.

This clone was observed at least ten times. From the germline J gene comes the end of the CDR3, since the read stops 3 residues before it. This sequence joins TRBV19 and TRBJ1-3; possible D gene TRBD1, 6 bases. The CDR3 is 16 amino acids. The V and J ends lost 1 base and 4 bases respectively, with 14 bases between them. Germline values: CDR1 LNHDA, CDR2 SQIVND (reference sequence). CDR3 DNA, as far as it was read: TGTGCCAGTAGTATAGGGGCGTGGACAGACGGAAACACC. It is translated as CASSIGAWTDGNT. Given in full, the CDR3 is CASSIGAWTDGNTIYF.

At least ten counts were recorded for this clone. With the read ending 3 residues before the CDR3 end, the germline J gene is used to fill in that end. This rearrangement joins TRBV10-3 to TRBJ2-3, with unresolved D. CDR3 length: 14 amino acids. The ends were cut back, 4 bases at V and 6 bases at J, with 14 bases in the middle. Germline V gives CDR1 ENHRY, CDR2 SYGVKD. CDR3 DNA, as far as it was read: TGTGCCATCAGTGGAACGAATCTAACGGATACG. It translates to CAISGTNLTDT. The complete CDR3 protein is CAISGTNLTDTQYF.

This clone occurred many times. The read finishes 3 residues shy of the CDR3 end, and the germline J gene is used to complete it. This chain uses TRBV30 with TRBJ1-4, with D perhaps matching TRBD1 (6 bases). CDR3 length: 13 residues. Trimming stripped 8 bases from V and 4 bases from J, with 14 bases between. Germline V gene data show CDR1 as GTSNPN and CDR2 as SVGIG (reference sequence). The CDR3 here is CAGGHPFNEKLFF. Incomplete CDR3 DNA: TGTGCCGGGGGACACCCCTTTAATGAAAAA.

This clone appeared a few times. The read ends 3 residues early relative to the CDR3; the germline J gene fills the gap. V and J are TRBV5-6 and TRBJ2-4; 8 bases fit TRBD1. The CDR3 loop spans 13 amino acids. Per the germline V gene, CDR1 is SGHDT and CDR2 is YYEEEE. The chain's CDR3 is CASSRGQARAQYF. CDR3 DNA (partial): TGTGCCAGCAGCAGGGGACAGGCGAGGGCT.

This clone was picked up a small number of times. The read comes to an end 3 residues before the CDR3 does, leaving the germline J gene to fill in the end. V and J are TRBV30 and TRBJ2-7; D not certain. Germline V gives CDR1 GTSNPN, CDR2 SVGIG (reference sequence). The CDR3 runs to 13 residues. Between the trimmed V and J ends, which lost 2 bases and 1 base, there was a span of 9 bases. CDR3 DNA, as far as it was read: TGTGCCTGGAGTTCAGACATTTCCTACGAG. Amino acids: CAWSSDISYE. From start to end, the CDR3 is CAWSSDISYEQYF.

The sample holds many counts of this clone. The CDR3 goes on 3 residues after the read ends, and that part is filled in from the germline J gene. V is TRBV20-1 and J is TRBJ2-3; possible D gene TRBD2, 6 bases. This CDR3 contains 16 residues. V lost 3 bases to trimming and J lost 1 base, with 17 bases between them. Germline V gene lookup returns CDR1 DFQATT and CDR2 SNEGSKA (reference sequence). The part of the CDR3 DNA that was read is TGCAGTGCTAGGGCCGCGGGTAGGAGGGGCACAGATACG. This sequence encodes CSARAAGRRGTDT. The whole CDR3 protein is CSARAAGRRGTDTQYF.

The table lists this clone with many counts. The read ends 3 residues early relative to the CDR3; the germline J gene fills the gap. The V gene is TRBV30, the J gene TRBJ2-3; D possibly corresponds to TRBD1 (6 bases). The CDR3 is made up of 13 amino acids. Germline V gives CDR1 GTSNPN, CDR2 SVGIG (reference sequence). V gave up 4 bases and J gave up 4 bases, with 12 bases separating them. The DNA read from the CDR3 is TGTGCCTGGAACATACAGGGAGCAGATACG. This encodes CAWNIQGADT. In full, the CDR3 is CAWNIQGADTQYF.

This clone has a count of ten or more. The read gets to within 3 residues of the CDR3 end, and the germline J gene fills in the rest. The gene calls are TRBV5-1 and TRBJ2-7; tentative D call: TRBD2 (5 bases). Between the trimmed V and J ends, which lost 0 bases and 1 base, there was a span of 14 bases. The CDR3 is made up of 16 amino acids. From germline, CDR1 is SGHRS and CDR2 YFSETQ. CDR3 in amino acids: CASSLDPAATSYEQYF. The CDR3 bases that were read are TGCGCCAGCAGCTTGGATCCAGCGGCGACGTCCTACGAG. Full variable domain (rest looked up from reference TRBV5-1 and TRBJ2-7): KAGVTQTPRYLIKTRGQQVTLSCSPISGHRSVSWYQQTPGQGLQFLFEYFSETQRNKGNFPGRFSGRQFSNSRSEMNVSTLELGDSALYLCASSLDPAATSYEQYFGPGTRLTVT.

This clone was picked up many times. The read terminates 3 residues before the CDR3 end, so the remaining end is supplied by the germline J gene. The chain carries TRBV20-1 and TRBJ1-1, with 8 bases matching TRBD1. Germline V CDR1 and CDR2: DFQATT, SNEGSKA (reference sequence). The CDR3 covers 14 residues. J was trimmed by 0 bases and V by 6 bases; bases with no gene match: 6. This CDR3 reads CSAPDREVNTEAFF. The CDR3 bases that were read are TGCAGTGCCCCGGACAGGGAGGTGAACACTGAA.

In this sample, this clone turned up many times. From the germline J gene comes the end of the CDR3, since the read stops 3 residues before it. V gene TRBV19 combines with J gene TRBJ2-3; 8 nucleotides align to TRBD2. CDR3 length: 14 amino acids. Germline loops: CDR1 LNHDA, CDR2 SQIVND (reference sequence). The J segment lost 2 bases and the V segment lost 7 bases, leaving 5 bases of the junction unmatched. Partial CDR3 DNA: TGTGCCAGTACGGGGGGGGGTTCCACAGATACG. Its protein is CASTGGGSTDT. The entire CDR3 protein reads CASTGGGSTDTQYF.

A remark on this clone: Read data end 3 residues before the CDR3 end; the end is taken from the germline J gene. The V and J genes are TRBV2 and TRBJ2-1; 10 bases align to TRBD2. The CDR3 runs to 17 residues. Germline CDR1 SNHLY, CDR2 FYNNEI. V trimming: 6 bases; J trimming: 1 base; junction bases outside the gene matches: 9. The sequenced CDR3 bases are TGTGCCAGCAGGCAAGCGGGAGGGCCGGGTTCCTACAATGAG. Protein product: CASRQAGGPGSYNE. The entire CDR3 protein reads CASRQAGGPGSYNEQFF. The entire variable domain, with the rest obtained from reference TRBV2 and TRBJ2-1, is as follows: EPEVTQTPSHQVTQMGQEVILRCVPISNHLYFYWYRQILGQKVEFLVSFYNNEISEKSEIFDDQFSVERPDGSNFTLKIRSTKLEDSAMYFCASRQAGGPGSYNEQFFGPGTRLTVL.

This clone was observed at least ten times. The read comes to an end 3 residues before the CDR3 does, leaving the germline J gene to fill in the end. The J gene is TRBJ2-1, the V gene TRBV20-1; 11 bases align to TRBD1. From germline, CDR1 is DFQATT and CDR2 SNEGSKA (reference sequence). The junction had 13 bases not matched to a gene; V was cut back by 6 bases and J by 6 bases. The CDR3 totals 16 residues. CDR3 bases read: TGCAGTGCCCTAACCGCGGGGACAGGGGGAGTCAATGAG. Encoded protein: CSALTAGTGGVNE. The CDR3 as a whole reads CSALTAGTGGVNEQFF.

As concerns this clone: The CDR3 is cut off 3 residues early in the read; its end comes from the germline J gene. The chain combines TRBV30 with TRBJ1-2; no clear D. From germline, CDR1 is GTSNPN and CDR2 SVGIG (reference sequence). V gave up 4 bases and J gave up 4 bases, with 16 bases separating them. CDR3 length: 14 amino acids. Here the CDR3 reads CAWKRQGTLYGYTF. Incomplete CDR3 DNA: TGTGCCTGGAAGCGGCAAGGAACCCTCTATGGC.

There are many counts of this clone. The CDR3 extends 3 residues past the end of the read, so its final part is completed from the germline J gene. The V call is TRBV20-1, the J call TRBJ2-1; perhaps TRBD2 as D (6 bases). The CDR3 runs to 12 residues. The germline V and J ends were trimmed by 1 base and 9 bases, with 10 bases remaining between them. CDR1 and CDR2 from the germline V gene are DFQATT and SNEGSKA (reference sequence). CDR3 DNA, as far as it was read: TGCAGTGCTAGAGGCGGGAACATTGAG. Translation gives CSARGGNIE. The CDR3 reads in full as CSARGGNIEQFF.